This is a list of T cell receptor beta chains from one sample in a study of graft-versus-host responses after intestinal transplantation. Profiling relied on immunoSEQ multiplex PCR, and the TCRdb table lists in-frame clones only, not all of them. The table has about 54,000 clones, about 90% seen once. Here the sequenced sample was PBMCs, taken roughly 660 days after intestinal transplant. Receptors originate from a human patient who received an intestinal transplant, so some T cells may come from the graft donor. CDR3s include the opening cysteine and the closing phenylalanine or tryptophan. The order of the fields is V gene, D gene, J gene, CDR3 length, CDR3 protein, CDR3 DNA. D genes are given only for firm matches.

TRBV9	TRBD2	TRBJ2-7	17	CASSTGLAGGPTYEQYF	TGTGCCAGCAGCACGGGACTAGCGGGGGGCCCTACCTACGAGCAGTACTTC
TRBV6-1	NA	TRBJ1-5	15	CASSEFVDGASPQHF	TGTGCCAGCAGTGAATTCGTCGACGGAGCCTCGCCCCAGCATTTT
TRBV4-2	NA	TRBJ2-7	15	CASSFTPGYSYEQYF	TGTGCCAGCAGCTTTACCCCAGGTTACTCCTACGAGCAGTACTTC
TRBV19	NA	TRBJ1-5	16	CASSIVTGPSNQPQHF	TGTGCCAGTAGTATAGTGACCGGGCCTAGCAATCAGCCCCAGCATTTT
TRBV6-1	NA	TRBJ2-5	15	CASSERPLAQETQYF	TGTGCCAGCAGTGAAAGACCGCTGGCACAAGAGACCCAGTACTTC
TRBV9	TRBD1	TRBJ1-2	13	CASERGTGIGYTF	TGTGCCAGCGAAAGGGGGACAGGGATAGGCTACACCTTC
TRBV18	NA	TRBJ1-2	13	CASSPWRSDGYTF	TGTGCCAGCTCGCCTTGGCGTAGCGATGGCTACACCTTC
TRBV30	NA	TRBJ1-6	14	CAWSVSLNNSPLHF	TGTGCCTGGAGTGTTTCCCTTAATAATTCACCCCTCCACTTT
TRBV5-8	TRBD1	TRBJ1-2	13	CASSWDRYYGYTF	TGTGCCAGCAGCTGGGACAGATACTATGGCTACACCTTC
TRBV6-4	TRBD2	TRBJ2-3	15	CASSARGLASDTQYF	TGTGCCAGCAGTGCGAGGGGACTAGCCTCAGATACGCAGTATTTT
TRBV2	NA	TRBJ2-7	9	CASSAKQYF	TGTGCCAGCAGCGCAAAGCAGTACTTC
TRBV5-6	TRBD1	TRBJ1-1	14	CASSWGTGNTEAFF	TGTGCCAGCAGCTGGGGGACAGGGAACACTGAAGCTTTCTTT
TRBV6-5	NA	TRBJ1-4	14	CASSYAQGDEKLFF	TGTGCCAGCAGTTACGCACAGGGAGATGAAAAACTGTTTTTT
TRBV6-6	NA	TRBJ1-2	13	CASTQGTANGYTF	TGTGCCAGCACGCAGGGTACCGCAAATGGCTACACCTTC
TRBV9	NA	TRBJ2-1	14	CASSVGLGSNEQFF	TGTGCCAGCAGCGTAGGGCTGGGGAGTAATGAGCAGTTCTTC
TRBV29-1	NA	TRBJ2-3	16	CSVEPLSAMNTDTQYF	TGCAGCGTTGAACCTTTGAGCGCGATGAACACAGATACGCAGTATTTT
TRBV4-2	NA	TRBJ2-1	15	CASSSTGQTNNEQFF	TGTGCCAGCAGCTCGACGGGACAAACAAACAATGAGCAGTTCTTC
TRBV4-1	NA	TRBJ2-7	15	CASSQQHLSNYEQYF	TGCGCCAGCAGCCAACAACACCTATCCAACTACGAGCAGTACTTC
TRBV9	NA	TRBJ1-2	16	CASSVGLAGSNYGYTF	TGTGCCAGCAGCGTAGGGTTGGCAGGTTCTAACTATGGCTACACCTTC
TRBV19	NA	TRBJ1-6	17	CASSGYRAEGYNSPLHF	TGTGCCAGTAGCGGCTACCGCGCCGAGGGTTATAATTCACCCCTCCACTTT